The rows below give T cell receptor beta chains drawn from one sample of a study of OX40 agonist ivuxolimab in advanced cancers. Sequencing used immunoSEQ multiplex PCR; TCRdb keeps in-frame clones, though not all of them. The table has more than 45,000 clones, roughly nine tenths seen once. The source was CD4+ or CD8+ T cells sorted from blood, collected in a trial of the OX40 agonist ivuxolimab. All receptors come from an adult with an advanced solid tumor such as melanoma, head and neck, liver or kidney cancer. Each CDR3 is given with its conserved first and last residue. D genes are given only for firm matches. A row's size may be missing; if present it is once, few, many or a size class.

clone size	D gene	J gene	V gene	CDR3 DNA	CDR3 protein
.	TRBD1	TRBJ2-5	TRBV19	TGTGCCAGCTCCCTGAGACAGGGGGCTGAGACCCAGTACTTC	CASSLRQGAETQYF
.	.	TRBJ2-7	TRBV28	TGTGCCAGCAGTCCGCCATACCGGGATCACCACACTTACGAGCAGTACTTC	CASSPPYRDHHTYEQYF
once	.	TRBJ1-2	TRBV5-6	TGTGCCAGCAGCCCGAGAGGTGGCAACTATGGCTACACCTTC	CASSPRGGNYGYTF
.	TRBD2	TRBJ2-1	TRBV13	TGTGCCAGCAGCCCGTCCGGGACTAGCGGGAGCGGAGAGCAGTTCTTC	CASSPSGTSGSGEQFF
.	.	TRBJ2-7	TRBV27	TGTGCCAGCAGTTTAAGGCTAGAGGGAGGCGAGCAGTACTTC	CASSLRLEGGEQYF
.	.	TRBJ2-2	TRBV4-3	TGCGCCAGCAGCCAAGGGGAAGCCGGGGAGCTGTTTTTT	CASSQGEAGELFF
.	TRBD2	TRBJ2-7	TRBV7-3	TGTGCCAGCAGCTTCGATGTGCCCATAGCGGGAGAGATCTCCTACGAGCAGTACTTC	CASSFDVPIAGEISYEQYF
few	.	TRBJ1-1	TRBV2	TGTGCCAACTCCCTCGGGAACACTGAAGCTTTCTTT	CANSLGNTEAFF
.	.	TRBJ1-2	TRBV27	TGTGCCAGCACCCACGGGGGGCTCGATGGCTACACCTTC	CASTHGGLDGYTF
.	.	TRBJ2-5	TRBV28	TGTGCCAGCATAAGGGGGGCCCAAGAGACCCAGTACTTC	CASIRGAQETQYF
.	.	TRBJ2-2	TRBV6-5	TGTGCCAGCAGTTGGTCCACCGCGAACACCGGGGAGCTGTTTTTT	CASSWSTANTGELFF
.	.	TRBJ1-5	TRBV27	TGTGCCAGCAGCATCGAGGGCAGCTCCAATCAGCCCCAGCATTTT	CASSIEGSSNQPQHF
.	.	TRBJ1-5	TRBV28	TGTGCCAGCAGTTTGACCTTTGGGGTTCGAAGCAATCAGCCCCAGCATTTT	CASSLTFGVRSNQPQHF
.	.	TRBJ2-1	TRBV5-1	TGCGCCAGCAGCTCGGCCCGGGACCCCTACGGTGAGCAGTTCTTC	CASSSARDPYGEQFF
.	.	TRBJ2-5	TRBV7-2	TGTGCCAGCAGCTTAGATAACGGGAGCACGGAGACCCAGTACTTC	CASSLDNGSTETQYF
.	.	TRBJ1-1	TRBV30	TGTGCCTGGAGTGTCGGCGTGAACACTGAAGCTTTCTTT	CAWSVGVNTEAFF
.	.	TRBJ1-1	TRBV7-9	TGTGCCAGCAGCCAGCCCCCCGGGGAAGCTTTCTTT	CASSQPPGEAFF